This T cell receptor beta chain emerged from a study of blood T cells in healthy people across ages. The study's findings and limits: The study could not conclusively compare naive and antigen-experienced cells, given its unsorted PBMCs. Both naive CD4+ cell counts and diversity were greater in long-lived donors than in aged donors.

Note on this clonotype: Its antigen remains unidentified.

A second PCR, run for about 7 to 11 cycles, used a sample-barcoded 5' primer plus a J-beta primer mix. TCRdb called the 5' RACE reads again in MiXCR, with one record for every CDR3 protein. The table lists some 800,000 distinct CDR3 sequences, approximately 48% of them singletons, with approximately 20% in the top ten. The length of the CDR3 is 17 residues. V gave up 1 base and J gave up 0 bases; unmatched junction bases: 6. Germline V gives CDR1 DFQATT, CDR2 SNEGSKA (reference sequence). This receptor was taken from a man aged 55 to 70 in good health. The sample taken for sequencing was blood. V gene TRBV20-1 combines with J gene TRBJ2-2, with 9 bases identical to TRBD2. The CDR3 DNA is TGCAGTGCTAGAGCCTACCGACTAGCGGCGAACACCGGGGAGCTGTTTTTT. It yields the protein CSARAYRLAANTGELFF.